This T cell receptor beta chain was recovered during a study of neurological immune-mediated disorders. Where libraries were unsorted, they were derived from 2 million PBMCs stored at -80 degrees C. 5'RACE with 10-nucleotide random UMIs produced the cDNA. MiXCR, applied by TCRdb to the 5' RACE reads, yields one record per CDR3 protein. The sample lists roughly 50,000 distinct CDR3 sequences, approximately 10% occurring once. There are 12 residues in the CDR3. With 0 bases removed from V and 5 bases from J, the gap between germline ends came to 5 bases. CDR1 SGDLS and CDR2 YYNGEE come from the germline V gene.

The sample comprised PBMCs. The chain has TRBV9 and TRBJ1-2; unclear D gene. The origin of this receptor is a man in his 70s with HTLV-1-associated myelopathy (HAM/TSP). CDR3 region: CASSVGTYGYTF. The CDR3 DNA sequence: TGTGCCAGCAGCGTAGGGACGTATGGCTACACCTTC.